These T cell receptor beta chains were read from a single sample in a study of T cells in Graves' hyperthyroidism and ophthalmopathy. MiXCR, applied by TCRdb to the multiplex PCR reads, yields one record per CDR3 protein. The repertoire holds about 640,000 distinct CDR3 sequences, with around 21% as singletons. The sequencing input was blood. The source of these receptors is a man aged 25-45 years with Graves' ophthalmopathy. Both conserved end residues are part of each CDR3. D genes are given only for firm matches. Expanded clones are given a class, and other clones once, few, many or no size at all.

size	J	V	D	CDR3	DNA
.	TRBJ1-3	TRBV6-5	.	CASSYSQGSGNTIYF	TGTGCCAGCAGTTACTCGCAGGGCTCTGGAAACACCATATATTTT
.	TRBJ2-5	TRBV5-4	TRBD2	CAIPLTSGSQETQYF	TGTGCCATCCCCCTGACTAGCGGGAGCCAAGAGACCCAGTACTTC
few	TRBJ1-2	TRBV18	.	CASSPAEGGNYGYTF	TGTGCCAGCTCACCTGCGGAGGGGGGTAACTATGGCTACACCTTC
few	TRBJ2-5	TRBV5-1	TRBD2	CASSLGGTSGKETQYF	TGCGCCAGCAGCTTGGGAGGGACTAGCGGAAAGGAGACCCAGTACTTC
.	TRBJ1-1	TRBV30	.	CAWSVIRGGMGHTEAFF	TGTGCCTGGAGTGTGATTAGGGGAGGAATGGGTCACACTGAAGCTTTCTTT
.	TRBJ1-6	TRBV10-2	TRBD1	CASSLQGANSPLHF	TGCGCCAGCAGTCTACAGGGGGCCAATTCACCCCTCCACTTT
.	TRBJ2-3	TRBV9	.	CASSVLGLGTDTQYF	TGTGCCAGCAGCGTACTAGGGTTGGGCACAGATACGCAGTATTTT
.	TRBJ2-7	TRBV11-2	.	CASSLETGGATYEQYF	TGTGCCAGCAGCTTAGAAACAGGAGGGGCAACCTACGAGCAGTACTTC
.	TRBJ1-4	TRBV29-1	TRBD1	CSVSVRDRGREKLFF	TGCAGCGTTAGCGTCCGGGACAGGGGGCGGGAAAAACTGTTTTTT
few	TRBJ2-1	TRBV7-9	.	CASSLGGARTNEQFF	TGTGCCAGCAGCTTAGGGGGGGCGAGAACGAATGAGCAGTTCTTC
.	TRBJ2-3	TRBV24-1	TRBD1	CATSDPRRTRDRGQGTDTQYF	TGTGCCACCAGTGATCCTAGACGAACCCGGGACAGGGGGCAGGGCACAGATACGCAGTATTTT
many	TRBJ1-1	TRBV20-1	.	CSAGETWGTEAFF	TGCAGTGCTGGAGAGACCTGGGGCACTGAAGCTTTCTTT
few	TRBJ1-5	TRBV15	.	CATSIRTAYQPQHF	TGTGCCACCAGCATTCGGACAGCGTATCAGCCCCAGCATTTT
.	TRBJ1-1	TRBV9	.	CASSVGTSRGLMNTEAFF	TGTGCCAGCAGCGTAGGGACATCGAGAGGCCTCATGAACACTGAAGCTTTCTTT
.	TRBJ1-5	TRBV28	.	CASSRLRVGNQPQHF	TGTGCCAGCAGCCGTCTACGGGTGGGCAATCAGCCCCAGCATTTT
.	TRBJ2-1	TRBV5-1	TRBD1	CASSFPGGEWFF	TGCGCCAGCAGCTTCCCAGGGGGAGAGTGGTTCTTC
many	TRBJ2-1	TRBV29-1	TRBD2	CSVDPAGVYNEQFF	TGCAGCGTTGATCCAGCGGGAGTCTACAATGAGCAGTTCTTC
few	TRBJ1-1	TRBV25-1	.	CASSEWLPGERNTEAFF	TGTGCCAGCAGTGAATGGCTCCCCGGGGAAAGGAACACTGAAGCTTTCTTT
.	TRBJ2-3	TRBV19	TRBD2	CASSREPRGEQYF	TGTGCCAGTAGTCGGGAGCCCCGGGGGGAGCAGTATTTT
.	TRBJ2-3	TRBV20-1	TRBD2	CSAWTSVEDTQYF	TGCAGTGCTTGGACTAGCGTGGAAGATACGCAGTATTTT
many	TRBJ1-1	TRBV4-2	.	CASSQAGEGTEAFF	TGTGCCAGCAGCCAAGCTGGGGAGGGGACTGAAGCTTTCTTT
few	TRBJ2-1	TRBV6-1	.	CASSYQGLTYNEQFF	TGTGCCAGCAGTTATCAGGGGCTCACCTACAATGAGCAGTTCTTC
.	TRBJ2-7	TRBV28	.	CASRRTVTWEQYF	TGTGCCAGCAGGAGGACGGTAACGTGGGAGCAGTACTTC
.	TRBJ1-1	TRBV5-5	.	CASSLSGTSNTEAFF	TGTGCCAGCAGCTTGTCCGGGACATCGAACACTGAAGCTTTCTTT
.	TRBJ2-5	TRBV14	TRBD1	CASSQGFGTGEETQYF	TGTGCCAGCAGCCAAGGTTTTGGGACAGGGGAAGAGACCCAGTACTTC
few	TRBJ2-1	TRBV14	TRBD2	CARNPGASGRQYNEQFF	TGTGCCAGGAACCCCGGGGCTAGCGGGAGGCAGTACAATGAGCAGTTCTTC
few	TRBJ2-1	TRBV12-5	TRBD2	CASAPGTSGSDEQFF	TGTGCTAGTGCCCCCGGGACTAGCGGGAGCGATGAGCAGTTCTTC
many	TRBJ1-1	TRBV7-8	.	CASSFRDQNTEAFF	TGTGCCAGCAGCTTTAGGGACCAGAACACTGAAGCTTTCTTT
few	TRBJ2-2	TRBV7-2	TRBD2	CASSLGGGTGELFF	TGTGCCAGCAGCTTGGGCGGGGGAACCGGGGAGCTGTTTTTT
many	TRBJ2-3	TRBV11-2	.	CASAQQGTSTDTQYF	TGTGCCAGCGCACAACAGGGGACTAGCACAGATACGCAGTATTTT
many	TRBJ2-5	TRBV5-1	.	CASSLNQGTQYF	TGCGCCAGCAGCTTAAATCAGGGGACCCAGTACTTC
many	TRBJ2-1	TRBV27	TRBD1	CASCSDRGYNEQFF	TGTGCCAGCTGCTCGGACAGGGGCTACAATGAGCAGTTCTTC
.	TRBJ2-1	TRBV11-2	TRBD2	CASSGPGTSGRISNEQFF	TGTGCCAGCAGCGGCCCCGGGACTAGCGGGAGGATTAGCAATGAGCAGTTCTTC
many	TRBJ2-7	TRBV20-1	.	CSARVADSSYEQYF	TGCAGTGCTAGAGTGGCGGACAGCTCCTACGAGCAGTACTTC
many	TRBJ2-3	TRBV30	TRBD1	CAWSYGTGPTDTQYF	TGTGCCTGGAGTTACGGGACAGGGCCGACAGATACGCAGTATTTT
few	TRBJ2-2	TRBV9	TRBD1	CASSATGPGELFF	TGTGCCAGCAGCGCGACAGGGCCCGGGGAGCTGTTTTTT
many	TRBJ2-3	TRBV27	TRBD2	CASRLAGVARTDTQYF	TGTGCCAGTCGACTAGCGGGAGTCGCCCGCACAGATACGCAGTATTTT
.	TRBJ2-3	TRBV4-1	TRBD2	CASSQAAGGEDTQYF	TGCGCCAGCAGCCAAGCAGCGGGGGGGGAAGATACGCAGTATTTT
many	TRBJ2-7	TRBV11-2	TRBD2	CASSLGWEGPYEQYF	TGTGCCAGCAGCTTAGGGTGGGAGGGCCCCTACGAGCAGTACTTC
.	TRBJ2-5	TRBV5-6	.	CASSLAGPRTDGTTQYF	TGTGCCAGCAGCTTGGCAGGACCTAGGACAGACGGGACGACCCAGTACTTC
.	TRBJ2-2	TRBV20-1	.	CSANPRGTGELFF	TGCAGTGCCAACCCGAGAGGTACCGGGGAGCTGTTTTTT
few	TRBJ2-6	TRBV28	TRBD1	CASSYRTGQTSSGANVLTF	TGTGCCAGCAGCTATCGGACGGGACAGACCTCCTCTGGGGCCAACGTCCTGACTTTC
many	TRBJ2-7	TRBV28	TRBD2	CASSPRTSGNLYEQYF	TGTGCCAGCAGCCCCCGAACTAGCGGGAACCTCTACGAGCAGTACTTC
many	TRBJ2-7	TRBV7-9	.	CASSLSAGYEQYF	TGTGCCAGCAGCTTGTCAGCGGGTTACGAGCAGTACTTC